Below are 13 T cell receptor beta chains sequenced from a single sample in a study of cytomegalovirus exposure and HLA in healthy donors. The PCR ran on 60 Vbeta and 13 Jbeta primers. Repertoires were generated with immunoSEQ multiplex PCR, while TCRdb's copy carries only in-frame clones and drops some. The table includes tens of thousands of clones, roughly four fifths detected once. What was sequenced was PBMCs. The source is a man younger than 35 in good health and CMV-seronegative.

This rearrangement joins TRBV30 to TRBJ2-3, with 7 bases lining up with TRBD2. The trim removed 6 bases at V and 3 bases at J, leaving 12 bases unmatched. The CDR3 sequence is 15 residues long. Germline CDR1 is GTSNPN and CDR2 is SVGIG (reference sequence). Here the CDR3 DNA reads TGTGCCTGCACTCGAGAGGGGAGGGTAACAGATACGCAGTATTTT. Translating it yields CACTREGRVTDTQYF.

This clone was observed a few times. The genes are TRBV2 and TRBJ2-3; 8 positions match TRBD2. The CDR3 consists of 16 residues. In germline, CDR1 is SNHLY, CDR2 FYNNEI. Trimming cost V 4 bases and J 4 bases; bases outside gene matches: 10. CDR3 nucleotide sequence: TGTGCCAGCAGTGTGGGACTAGGTATCGGCGCAGATACGCAGTATTTT. This gives the protein CASSVGLGIGADTQYF.

The rearrangement uses TRBV6-1 and TRBJ2-3, with D possibly matching TRBD2 (6 bases). Germline CDR1 is MNHNS and CDR2 is SASEGT. V lost 7 bases and J 3 bases, leaving 17 bases between the germline ends. The CDR3 extends over 15 amino acids. The CDR3 region has the DNA TGTGCCAGCAATCTAGCGCCCTTTAGTACAGATACGCAGTATTTT. It codes for CASNLAPFSTDTQYF.

The chain has TRBV15 and TRBJ2-5; 8 bases match TRBD1. CDR3 length: 13 residues. Germline assignment: CDR1 LNHNV and CDR2 YYDKDF (reference sequence). V dropped 7 bases and J dropped 5; count of bases not matched to a gene: 6. The CDR3 reads CATTDRGGETQYF. The CDR3 nucleotides read TGTGCCACCACCGACAGGGGTGGCGAGACCCAGTACTTC. Based on the CDR3 plus reference TRBV15 and TRBJ2-5, the full variable domain is DAMVIQNPRYQVTQFGKPVTLSCSQTLNHNVMYWYQQKSSQAPKLLFHYYDKDFNNEADTPDNFQSRRPNTSFCFLDIRSPGLGDTAMYLCATTDRGGETQYFGPGTRLLVL.

The table lists this clone with a count of one. This rearrangement joins TRBV30 to TRBJ1-5; no clear D gene. CDR1 GTSNPN and CDR2 SVGIG come from the germline V gene (reference sequence). Trimming removed 0 bases at V and 0 bases at J, with 9 bases between. The length of the CDR3 is 15 residues. CDR3 bases: TGTGCCTGGAGTGTCGGGGTAAATAGCAATCAGCCCCAGCATTTT. It encodes CAWSVGVNSNQPQHF.

The genes are TRBV7-9 and TRBJ2-2; 9 bases are shared with TRBD1. This CDR3 has 17 residues. Unmatched junction bases numbered 7, after V lost 5 bases and J lost 0 bases. CDR1 is SEHNR, CDR2 FQNEAQ, per germline (reference sequence). The CDR3 DNA sequence: TGTGCCAGCAGCCCCGGGACAGGGCATCCGAACACCGGGGAGCTGTTTTTT. Encoded protein: CASSPGTGHPNTGELFF.

In regard to this clone: This same CDR3 is encoded by further DNA sequences in the sample. The CDR3 here is CAWGQGRTDTQYF. The DNA of the CDR3 is TGTGCCTGGGGACAGGGGAGGACAGATACGCAGTATTTT. The chain has TRBV30 and TRBJ2-3; 9 nucleotides match TRBD1. V shed 5 bases and J 3 bases; nucleotides not matched to a gene: 3. Germline values: CDR1 GTSNPN, CDR2 SVGIG (reference sequence). The CDR3 runs to 13 residues.

In DNA form, the CDR3 reads TGTGCCAGCAGTGAATTTAGCAGCACAGATACGCAGTATTTT. Its translation is CASSEFSSTDTQYF. The V call is TRBV25-1, the J call TRBJ2-3, with D unclear. Germline CDR1 MGHDK, CDR2 SYGVNS. CDR3 length equals 14 residues. Trimming stripped 1 base from V and 0 bases from J, with 5 bases between. Combining the CDR3 with reference TRBV25-1 and TRBJ2-3 gives the whole variable domain EADIYQTPRYLVIGTGKKITLECSQTMGHDKMYWYQQDPGMELHLIHYSYGVNSTEKGDLSSESTVSRIRTEHFPLTLESARPSHTSQYLCASSEFSSTDTQYFGPGTRLTVL.

V gene TRBV30 combines with J gene TRBJ1-2; TRBD1 might be the D (5 bases). The length of the CDR3 is 14 residues. V was trimmed by 2 bases and J by 4 bases, leaving 14 bases between them. Germline CDR1 and CDR2: GTSNPN and SVGIG (reference sequence). The CDR3 nucleotides read TGTGCCTGGAGTCCCCTGGGGGGGACCTATGGCTACACCTTC. As protein: CAWSPLGGTYGYTF.

This sequence joins TRBV19 and TRBJ2-1; 11 positions match TRBD2. The trim removed 3 bases at V and 0 bases at J, leaving 10 bases unmatched. Per the germline V gene, CDR1 is LNHDA and CDR2 is SQIVND (reference sequence). This CDR3 contains 19 residues. The CDR3 DNA is TGTGCCAGTAGTATCGCGGCTAGCGGGGGGTCGAGCTCCTACAATGAGCAGTTCTTC. Translation: CASSIAASGGSSSYNEQFF. Based on the CDR3 plus reference TRBV19 and TRBJ2-1, the full variable domain is DGGITQSPKYLFRKEGQNVTLSCEQNLNHDAMYWYRQDPGQGLRLIYYSQIVNDFQKGDIAEGYSVSREKKESFPLTVTSAQKNPTAFYLCASSIAASGGSSSYNEQFFGPGTRLTVL.

The chain recombines TRBV5-4 with TRBJ2-3, with D possibly TRBD1 on 6 matching bases. The V end was cut by 2 bases, the J end by 0 bases, with 10 bases between. The CDR3 loop spans 15 amino acids. Germline CDR1 is SGHNT and CDR2 is YYREEE (reference sequence). The CDR3 coding sequence is TGTGCCAGCAGCTTTGGGACAAGCAGCACAGATACGCAGTATTTT. It is translated as CASSFGTSSTDTQYF.

The V and J genes are TRBV18 and TRBJ2-3, with 15 nucleotides matching TRBD2. Trimming removed 3 bases from V and 3 bases from J; junction bases left unmatched: 1. Germline V gene lookup returns CDR1 KGHSH and CDR2 LQKENI. This CDR3 is 16 amino acids long. CDR3 in DNA: TGTGCCAGCTCACCTGGACTAGCGGGAGGGACAGATACGCAGTATTTT. Residues: CASSPGLAGGTDTQYF. The variable domain in full, with the rest retrieved from reference TRBV18 and TRBJ2-3, is NAGVMQNPRHLVRRRGQEARLRCSPMKGHSHVYWYRQLPEEGLKFMVYLQKENIIDESGMPKERFSAEFPKEGPSILRIQQVVRGDSAAYFCASSPGLAGGTDTQYFGPGTRLTVL.

This clone was recorded a few times. At one boundary the junction diverges from the germline segment, which might be a read error. The chain uses TRBV15 and TRBJ1-2, with 8 bases identical to TRBD1. CDR3 length: 15 amino acids. CDR1 and CDR2 from the germline V gene are LNHNV and YYDKDF (reference sequence). As DNA, the CDR3 is TGTGCCACCAGCGGCACCCGGGACAGGCCCTATGGCTCCACCTTC. The encoded protein is CATSGTRDRPYGSTF.